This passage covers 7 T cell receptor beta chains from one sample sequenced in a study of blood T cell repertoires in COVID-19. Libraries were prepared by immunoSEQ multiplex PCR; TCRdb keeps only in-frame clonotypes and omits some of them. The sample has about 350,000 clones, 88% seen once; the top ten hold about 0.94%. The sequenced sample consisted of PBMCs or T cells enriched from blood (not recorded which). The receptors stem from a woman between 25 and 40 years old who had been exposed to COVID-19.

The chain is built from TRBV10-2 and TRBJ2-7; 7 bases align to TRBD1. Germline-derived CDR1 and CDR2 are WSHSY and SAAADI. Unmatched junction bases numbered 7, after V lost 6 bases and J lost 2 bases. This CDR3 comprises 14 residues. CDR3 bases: TGCGCCAGCAGCGAACAGGGGATGGCCTACGAGCAGTACTTC. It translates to CASSEQGMAYEQYF.

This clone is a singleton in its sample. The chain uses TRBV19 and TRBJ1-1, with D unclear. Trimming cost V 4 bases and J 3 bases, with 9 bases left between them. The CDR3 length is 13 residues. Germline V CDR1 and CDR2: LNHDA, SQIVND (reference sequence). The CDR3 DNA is TGTGCCAGTAGTAATGGGCCAGACACTGAAGCTTTCTTT. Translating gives CASSNGPDTEAFF.

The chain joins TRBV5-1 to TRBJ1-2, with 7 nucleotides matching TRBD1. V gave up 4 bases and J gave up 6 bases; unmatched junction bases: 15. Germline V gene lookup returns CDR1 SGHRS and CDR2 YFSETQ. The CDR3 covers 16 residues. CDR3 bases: TGCGCCAGCAGCCACGGACCGGGACAGCCTCCCGATGGCTACACCTTC. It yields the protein CASSHGPGQPPDGYTF.

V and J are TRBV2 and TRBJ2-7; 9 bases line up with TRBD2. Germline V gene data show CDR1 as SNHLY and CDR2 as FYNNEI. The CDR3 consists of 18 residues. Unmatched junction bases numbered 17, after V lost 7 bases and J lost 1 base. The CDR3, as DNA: TGTGCCAGCACCGATAGCCGGAGGGGGCTAGCGGGGTCCTACGAGCAGTACTTC. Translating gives CASTDSRRGLAGSYEQYF.

CDR3 DNA sequence: TGTGCCAGCAGCTTAAGACCGGGACTAGCGGGAGTCGAGCAGTACTTC. Protein product: CASSLRPGLAGVEQYF. The genes are TRBV7-3 and TRBJ2-7, with TRBD2 identical over 14 bases. Trimming cost V 1 base and J 6 bases; bases outside gene matches: 5. CDR1 and CDR2 from the germline V gene are SGHTA and FQGTGA. The CDR3 totals 16 residues.

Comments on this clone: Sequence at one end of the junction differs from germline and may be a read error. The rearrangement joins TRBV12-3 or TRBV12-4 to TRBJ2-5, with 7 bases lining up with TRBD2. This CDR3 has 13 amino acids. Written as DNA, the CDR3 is TGTGCCAGCAGTCCCGAGGGAGGGGAGTATTCTGACTTC. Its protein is CASSPEGGEYSDF.

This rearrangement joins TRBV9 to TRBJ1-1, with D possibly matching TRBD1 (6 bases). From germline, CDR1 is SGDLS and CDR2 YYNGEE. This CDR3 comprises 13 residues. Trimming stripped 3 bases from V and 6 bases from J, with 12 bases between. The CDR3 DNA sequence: TGTGCCAGCAGCGCTACAGGGTCGTCTGAAGCTTTCTTT. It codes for CASSATGSSEAFF.